This T cell receptor (beta chain) stems from a study of T-cell memory formation after mild COVID-19. TCRdb reprocessed the 5' RACE reads via MiXCR and lists one record per CDR3 protein. The table lists about 430,000 distinct CDR3 sequences, about 24% of them singletons. This clonotype was found once. This CDR3 has 16 residues. V lost 0 bases, J lost 4 bases, and 9 bases stayed unmatched. Germline lookup yields CDR1 SGHDT and CDR2 YYEEEE. The sequenced material came from PBMCs or a T cell subset sorted from them (not recorded which). This sequence originates from an adult woman who had mild COVID-19 (a few samples of this study predate the infection). Cell type and time point are not known. The chain joins TRBV5-6 to TRBJ1-2; 7 bases fit TRBD1. The CDR3 is CASSLGQGIRAYGYTF. CDR3 in DNA: TGTGCCAGCAGCTTGGGACAGGGAATCAGAGCCTATGGCTACACCTTC. The full variable domain, in which reference TRBV5-6 and TRBJ1-2 provide the parts outside the CDR3, is DAGVTQSPTHLIKTRGQQVTLRCSPKSGHDTVSWYQQALGQGPQFIFQYYEEEERQRGNFPDRFSGHQFPNYSSELNVNALLLGDSALYLCASSLGQGIRAYGYTFGSGTRLTVV.